The present entry profiles one T cell receptor (beta chain) with its context. TCRdb processed the RACE reads anew with MiXCR; each CDR3 protein has one entry. This table has about 69,000 distinct CDR3 sequences, approximately 10% appearing once. Germline CDR1 reads SQVTM; CDR2 reads ANQGSEA. Trimming took 4 bases from V and 4 from J, leaving 13 bases between them. The CDR3 is made up of 13 amino acids. As for time point: patch test 2, 6 weeks after DPC sensitization. Indicated treatment: therapeutic diphenylcyclopropenone sensitization with weekly scalp DPC. This entry is derived from a study of human T cells and chemical hapten exposure. Study-level background: For the roughly 26-week duration of the study, patients were given weekly doses of diphenylcyclopropenone on the scalp.

The source is a woman in her 50s with alopecia areata. Some clones in this sample may be carry-over from other donors' samples. Specimen: whole blood, collected in connection with sensitization to the hapten diphenylcyclopropenone (DPC). The chain combines TRBV29-1 with TRBJ1-1; perhaps TRBD1 as D (5 bases). The CDR3 protein is CSVVGGQGTEAFF. CDR3 in DNA: TGCAGCGTTGTCGGAGGGCAGGGCACTGAAGCTTTCTTT.